The 18 T cell receptor beta chains listed next were all sequenced from one sample in a study of T cells in localized non-small cell lung cancer. Method: immunoSEQ multiplex PCR; TCRdb's copy keeps in-frame clones and lacks some. Here the sample spans 41,000 or so clones, about nine tenths being singletons. Sequencing was performed on peripheral blood, taken before any cancer treatment. The receptors stem from a female donor aged 60 or older with stage I squamous cell lung carcinoma.

The chain employs TRBV30 and TRBJ1-6; tentatively, D is TRBD1 (5 bases). The CDR3 spans 14 residues. V was clipped by 1 base and J by 10 bases, with 14 bases between them. Looked up from germline, CDR1 is GTSNPN and CDR2 is SVGIG (reference sequence). Here the CDR3 DNA reads TGTGCCTGGAGTGGGGGCAGGGCGGGGTCACCCCTCCACTTT. It codes for CAWSGGRAGSPLHF.

This chain joins TRBV7-8 and TRBJ2-1, with 8 bases lining up with TRBD1. The length of the CDR3 is 15 residues. V shed 2 bases, J shed 8 bases, and the junction held 8 bases outside the gene matches. In germline, CDR1 is SGHVS, CDR2 FQNEAQ. The CDR3 protein is CASSLSGTGRDEQFF. The CDR3 coding sequence is TGTGCCAGCAGCTTATCCGGGACAGGACGGGATGAGCAGTTCTTC.

The gene calls are TRBV29-1 and TRBJ2-7; D call uncertain. Per the germline V gene, CDR1 is SQVTM and CDR2 is ANQGSEA. CDR3 length equals 8 residues. CDR3 in DNA: TGCCCCCGAGGAGAATTGTACTTC. It specifies CPRGELYF.

The CDR3 region is CASSTSGGSSKAFF. The CDR3 DNA follows: TGTGCCAGCAGTACTAGCGGGGGCTCCTCAAAAGCTTTCTTT. This chain links TRBV28 with TRBJ1-1, with D perhaps matching TRBD1 (6 bases). The V gene's germline CDR1 is MDHEN and CDR2 SYDVKM. The CDR3 contains 14 residues. Between the trimmed V and J ends, which lost 5 bases and 9 bases, there was a span of 19 bases.

The J gene is TRBJ2-3, the V gene TRBV11-1; D ambiguous. V gave up 1 base and J gave up 0 bases, with 5 bases separating them. Germline V gives CDR1 SGHAT, CDR2 FQDESV (reference sequence). The CDR3 covers 14 residues. In nucleotides, the CDR3 is TGTGCCAGCAGCTTAGGTGTGAGCACAGATACGCAGTATTTT. As protein: CASSLGVSTDTQYF.

The rearrangement uses TRBV6-1 and TRBJ1-1; 7 bases fit TRBD1. V was pared by 7 bases and J by 3 bases, with 5 bases of the junction left unmatched. The germline V gene encodes CDR1 MNHNS and CDR2 SASEGT. CDR3 length: 13 residues. The CDR3 DNA reads TGTGCCAGCACCCGACAGGGATACACTGAAGCTTTCTTT. Amino acid sequence: CASTRQGYTEAFF.

V is TRBV21-1 and J is TRBJ1-2; the table's TRBD1 call for D was not verified on the DNA. TRBV21-1 is marked as a pseudogene. This CDR3 is built from 18 residues. CDR3 residues: CASRTVMMGRPNLWGYTF. Here the CDR3 DNA reads TGTGCCAGCAGAACGGTGATGATGGGGCGACCTAACCTATGGGGCTACACCTTC.

The genes are TRBV7-9 and TRBJ2-1; 10 bases are shared with TRBD1. J gave up 8 bases and V 5 bases, and 9 bases lay outside the gene matches. Germline V gene lookup returns CDR1 SEHNR and CDR2 FQNEAQ (reference sequence). CDR3 length: 15 residues. CDR3 region: CASSNRDRGGYEQFF. In DNA form, the CDR3 reads TGTGCCAGCAGCAACCGGGACAGGGGAGGTTATGAGCAGTTCTTC.

This chain connects TRBV5-4 to TRBJ2-1; D gene unclear. Germline assignment: CDR1 SGHNT and CDR2 YYREEE (reference sequence). Trimming left V 0 bases short and J 2 bases short, with 9 bases between. This CDR3 contains 15 residues. The CDR3 nucleotides read TGTGCCAGCAGCTTGGGCGCGGAGACCTACAATGAGCAGTTCTTC. It is translated as CASSLGAETYNEQFF.

The chain carries TRBV2 and TRBJ1-5; 9 bases agree with TRBD1. Looked up from germline, CDR1 is SNHLY and CDR2 is FYNNEI. V trimming: 6 bases; J trimming: 3 bases; junction bases outside the gene matches: 6. The CDR3 consists of 15 residues. For the CDR3, the DNA is TGTGCCAGCAGGGCCGGGACAGGGAACAATCAGCCCCAGCATTTT. It codes for CASRAGTGNNQPQHF.

This clone was counted only a few times. The chain joins TRBV6-5 to TRBJ1-1; TRBD1 is a possible D gene (5 bases). The V gene's germline CDR1 is MNHEY and CDR2 SVGAGI. The germline V and J ends were trimmed by 4 bases and 9 bases, with 18 bases remaining between them. The CDR3 is 14 residues long. CDR3 nucleotide sequence: TGTGCCAGCAGTTTTCCGGGGACTTCGGGGAAAGCTTTCTTT. It encodes CASSFPGTSGKAFF.

On this clone itself: Relative to the germline gene, one junction end is altered; a read error may explain this. The chain couples TRBV7-9 to TRBJ1-1, with D possibly being TRBD1 (6 bases). The CDR3 has 14 amino acids. CDR1 is SEHNR and CDR2 is FQNEAQ in the germline V gene (reference sequence). CDR3 DNA: TGCATATTGGGGACACGTAACATGAACACTGAAGCTTTCTTT. Translating gives CILGTRNMNTEAFF.

This chain connects TRBV4-2 to TRBJ2-7, with 10 bases matching TRBD2. This CDR3 spans 13 amino acids. CDR1 is LGHNA, CDR2 YNFKEQ, per germline. V lost 9 bases and J lost 2; bases outside the gene matches: 4. This CDR3 reads CASGAGGPYEQYF. The CDR3 DNA reads as TGTGCCAGTGGAGCGGGAGGGCCCTACGAGCAGTACTTC.

This chain connects TRBV28 to TRBJ2-5; 7 nucleotides line up with TRBD2. CDR1 MDHEN and CDR2 SYDVKM come from the germline V gene. V was pared by 6 bases and J by 2 bases, with 15 bases of the junction left unmatched. The CDR3 extends over 17 amino acids. The CDR3 protein is CASSPFAGEGLQETQYF. The CDR3, as DNA: TGTGCCAGCAGCCCCTTCGCGGGGGAGGGACTACAAGAGACCCAGTACTTC.

The rearrangement links TRBV13 to TRBJ2-7; possibly TRBD2 for D (6 bases). Trimming left V 1 base short and J 0 bases short, with 13 bases between. Germline V gene lookup returns CDR1 PRHDT and CDR2 FYEKMQ (reference sequence). The CDR3 runs to 16 residues. DNA of the CDR3: TGTGCCAGCAGCTTAGCACCGGGGGTTACCTCCTACGAGCAGTACTTC. Its protein product is CASSLAPGVTSYEQYF.

The chain joins TRBV5-5 to TRBJ2-5; TRBD2 might be the D (5 bases). Germline V lookup: CDR1 SGHKS, CDR2 YYEKEE (reference sequence). The CDR3 loop spans 11 amino acids. V was trimmed by 4 bases and J by 5 bases, leaving 6 bases between them. The CDR3 DNA sequence: TGTGCCAGCAGCGGCGGGGAGACCCAGTACTTC. This translates into CASSGGETQYF.

The chain joins TRBV18 to TRBJ1-1; the match to TRBD1 covers 9 bases. Germline V CDR1 and CDR2: KGHSH, LQKENI. Unmatched junction bases numbered 5, after V lost 3 bases and J lost 0 bases. This CDR3 contains 16 residues. CDR3 sequence: CASSPGTGPMNTEAFF. The CDR3 DNA follows: TGTGCCAGCTCACCGGGGACAGGGCCTATGAACACTGAAGCTTTCTTT.

This chain links TRBV7-2 with TRBJ2-2; 9 nucleotides agree with TRBD1. CDR1 is SGHTA, CDR2 FQGNSA, per germline. CDR3 length: 15 residues. J lost 6 bases, V lost 8 bases, and 10 bases had no gene match. This CDR3 reads CASSETGGGPGELFF. CDR3 coding DNA: TGTGCCAGCTCCGAGACAGGGGGGGGACCCGGGGAGCTGTTTTTT. The full variable domain, in which reference TRBV7-2 and TRBJ2-2 provide the parts outside the CDR3, is GAGVSQSPSNKVTEKGKDVELRCDPISGHTALYWYRQSLGQGLEFLIYFQGNSAPDKSGLPSDRFSAERTGGSVSTLTIQRTQQEDSAVYLCASSETGGGPGELFFGEGSRLTVL.